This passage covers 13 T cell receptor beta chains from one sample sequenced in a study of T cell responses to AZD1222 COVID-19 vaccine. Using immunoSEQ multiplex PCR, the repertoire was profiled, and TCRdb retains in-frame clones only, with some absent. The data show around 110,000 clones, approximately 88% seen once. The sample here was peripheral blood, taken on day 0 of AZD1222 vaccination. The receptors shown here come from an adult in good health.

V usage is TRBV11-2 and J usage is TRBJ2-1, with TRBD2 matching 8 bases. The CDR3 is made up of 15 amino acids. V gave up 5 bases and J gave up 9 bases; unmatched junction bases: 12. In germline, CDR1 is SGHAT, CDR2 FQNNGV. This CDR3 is CASSPEGAGGGEQFF. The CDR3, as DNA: TGTGCCAGCAGCCCCGAGGGTGCGGGAGGCGGTGAGCAGTTCTTC.

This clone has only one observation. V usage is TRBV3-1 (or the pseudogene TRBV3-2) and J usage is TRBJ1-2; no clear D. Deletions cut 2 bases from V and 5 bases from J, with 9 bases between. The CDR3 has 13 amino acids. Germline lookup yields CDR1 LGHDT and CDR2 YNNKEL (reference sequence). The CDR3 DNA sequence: TGTGCCAGCAGCCAAAATGACCGGTATGGCTACACCTTC. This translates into CASSQNDRYGYTF.

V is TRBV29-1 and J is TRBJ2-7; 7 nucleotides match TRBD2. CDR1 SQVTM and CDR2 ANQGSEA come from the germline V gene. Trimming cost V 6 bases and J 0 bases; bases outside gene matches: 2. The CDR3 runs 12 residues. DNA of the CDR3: TGCAGCGTAAAGCGGGACTCCTACGAGCAGTACTTC. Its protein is CSVKRDSYEQYF.

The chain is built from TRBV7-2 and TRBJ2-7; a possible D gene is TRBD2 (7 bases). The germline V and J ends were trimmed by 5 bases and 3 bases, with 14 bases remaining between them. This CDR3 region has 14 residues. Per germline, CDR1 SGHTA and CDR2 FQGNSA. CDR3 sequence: CASSPRGGVYEQYF. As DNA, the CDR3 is TGTGCCAGCAGCCCCCGAGGGGGGGTCTACGAGCAGTACTTC. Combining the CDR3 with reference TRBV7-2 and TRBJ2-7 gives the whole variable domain GAGVSQSPSNKVTEKGKDVELRCDPISGHTALYWYRQSLGQGLEFLIYFQGNSAPDKSGLPSDRFSAERTGGSVSTLTIQRTQQEDSAVYLCASSPRGGVYEQYFGPGTRLTVT.

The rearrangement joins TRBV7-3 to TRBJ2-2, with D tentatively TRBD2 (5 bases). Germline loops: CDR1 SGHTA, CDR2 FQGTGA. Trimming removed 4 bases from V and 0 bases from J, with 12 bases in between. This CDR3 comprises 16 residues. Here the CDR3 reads CASSWPGITNTGELFF. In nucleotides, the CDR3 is TGTGCCAGCAGCTGGCCCGGGATAACGAACACCGGGGAGCTGTTTTTT.

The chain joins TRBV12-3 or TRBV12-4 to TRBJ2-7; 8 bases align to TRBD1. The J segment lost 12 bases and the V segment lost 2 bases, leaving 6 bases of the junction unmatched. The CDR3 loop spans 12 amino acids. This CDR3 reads CASSLLGTGLYF. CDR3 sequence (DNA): TGTGCCAGCAGTTTACTAGGGACAGGCCTGTACTTC.

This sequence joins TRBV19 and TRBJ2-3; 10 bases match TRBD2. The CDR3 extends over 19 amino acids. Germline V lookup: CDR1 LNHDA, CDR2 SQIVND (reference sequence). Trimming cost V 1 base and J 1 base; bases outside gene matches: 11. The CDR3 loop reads CASSIAPRLAGDGTDTQYF. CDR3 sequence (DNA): TGTGCCAGTAGTATAGCCCCGCGCCTAGCGGGAGATGGCACAGATACGCAGTATTTT.

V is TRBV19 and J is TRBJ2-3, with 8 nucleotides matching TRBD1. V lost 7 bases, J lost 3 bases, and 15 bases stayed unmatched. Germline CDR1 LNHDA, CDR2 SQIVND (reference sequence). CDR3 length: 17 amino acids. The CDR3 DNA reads TGTGCCAGTAAACCATACGGGGCAGGGGGCCTGACAGATACGCAGTATTTT. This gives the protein CASKPYGAGGLTDTQYF.

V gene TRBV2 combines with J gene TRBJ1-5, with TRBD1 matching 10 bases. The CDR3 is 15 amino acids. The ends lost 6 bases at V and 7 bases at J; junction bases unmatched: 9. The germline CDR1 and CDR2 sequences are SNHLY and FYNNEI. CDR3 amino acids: CASRDDRGLGQPQHF. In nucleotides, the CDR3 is TGTGCCAGCAGGGACGACAGGGGGCTGGGACAGCCCCAGCATTTT. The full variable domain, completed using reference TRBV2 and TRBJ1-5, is EPEVTQTPSHQVTQMGQEVILRCVPISNHLYFYWYRQILGQKVEFLVSFYNNEISEKSEIFDDQFSVERPDGSNFTLKIRSTKLEDSAMYFCASRDDRGLGQPQHFGDGTRLSIL.

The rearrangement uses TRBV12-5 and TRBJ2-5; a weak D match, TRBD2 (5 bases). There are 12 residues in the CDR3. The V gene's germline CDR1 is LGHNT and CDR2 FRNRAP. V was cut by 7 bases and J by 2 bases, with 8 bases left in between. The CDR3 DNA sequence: TGTGCTAGTGCCCGGGAACAAGAGACCCAGTACTTC. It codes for CASAREQETQYF.

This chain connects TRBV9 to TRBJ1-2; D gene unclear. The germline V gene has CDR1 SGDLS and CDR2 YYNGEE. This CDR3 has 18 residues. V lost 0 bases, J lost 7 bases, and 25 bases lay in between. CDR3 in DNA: TGTGCCAGCAGCGTAGACTCCCCGGCCGGCCAGTTGAGGCGTGGCTACACCTTC. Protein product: CASSVDSPAGQLRRGYTF.

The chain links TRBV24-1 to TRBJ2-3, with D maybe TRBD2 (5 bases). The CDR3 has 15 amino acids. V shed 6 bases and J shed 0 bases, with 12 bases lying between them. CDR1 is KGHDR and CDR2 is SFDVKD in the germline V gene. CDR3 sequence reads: CATSTRSGSTDTQYF. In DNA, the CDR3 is TGTGCCACCAGTACCCGGAGCGGTAGCACAGATACGCAGTATTTT.

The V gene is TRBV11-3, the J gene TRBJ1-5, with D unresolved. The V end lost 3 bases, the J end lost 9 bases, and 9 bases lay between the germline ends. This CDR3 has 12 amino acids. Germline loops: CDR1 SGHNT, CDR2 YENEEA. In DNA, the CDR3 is TGTGCCAGCAGCTTGTGGAACGGGCCCCAGCATTTT. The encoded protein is CASSLWNGPQHF.